This TCR beta chain was captured by sequencing in a study of Graves' ophthalmopathy and Graves' hyperthyroidism. Turning to this clonotype: Its target is unknown. One junction end does not reproduce the germline sequence, and a read error may be involved.

Using RNA transcripts, the TCR beta CDR3 regions were amplified. HTBI primers were used in a first-round RT-PCR, which preceded a second-round multiplex PCR. MiXCR was run by TCRdb on the multiplex PCR reads, yielding one entry per CDR3 protein. The sample yields roughly 1.1 million distinct CDR3 sequences, about two fifths seen once. Aged 18 to 65, hyperthyroidism patients had been newly diagnosed, with under 2 months' duration. Diagnosis used clinical symptoms, serum thyroxine, TRAb, thyroid ultrasound and orbital computed tomography. The study's findings and limits: Classification of ophthalmopathy versus stable hyperthyroidism by a 13-signature model yielded about 88% sensitivity and around 77% specificity.

The sequenced sample consisted of peripheral blood or thyroid tissue (not recorded which). The sequence derives from an adult man with Graves' hyperthyroidism.

The CDR3 coding sequence is TGTGCCAGCAGTCACGACAGCTTAAATCGGCCCCAGCATTTT. This sequence encodes CASSHDSLNRPQHF. The chain joins TRBV6-1 to TRBJ1-5; weak D call: TRBD1 (5 bases). The CDR3 extends over 14 amino acids. Germline V gives CDR1 MNHNS, CDR2 SASEGT.